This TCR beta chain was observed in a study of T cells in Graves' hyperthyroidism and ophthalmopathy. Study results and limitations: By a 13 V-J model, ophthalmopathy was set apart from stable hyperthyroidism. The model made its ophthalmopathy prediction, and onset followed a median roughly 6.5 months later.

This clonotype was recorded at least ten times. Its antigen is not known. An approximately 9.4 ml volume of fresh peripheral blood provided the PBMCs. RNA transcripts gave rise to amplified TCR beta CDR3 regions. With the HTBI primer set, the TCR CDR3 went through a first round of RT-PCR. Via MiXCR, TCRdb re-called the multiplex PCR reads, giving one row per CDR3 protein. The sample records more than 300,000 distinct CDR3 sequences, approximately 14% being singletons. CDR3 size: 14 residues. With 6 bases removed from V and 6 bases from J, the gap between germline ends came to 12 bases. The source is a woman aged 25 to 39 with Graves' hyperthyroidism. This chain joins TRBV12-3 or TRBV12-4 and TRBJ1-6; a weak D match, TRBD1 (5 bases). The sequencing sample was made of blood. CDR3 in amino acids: CASSLPGPNSPLHF. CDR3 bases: TGTGCCAGCAGCTTGCCGGGACCTAATTCACCCCTCCACTTT.